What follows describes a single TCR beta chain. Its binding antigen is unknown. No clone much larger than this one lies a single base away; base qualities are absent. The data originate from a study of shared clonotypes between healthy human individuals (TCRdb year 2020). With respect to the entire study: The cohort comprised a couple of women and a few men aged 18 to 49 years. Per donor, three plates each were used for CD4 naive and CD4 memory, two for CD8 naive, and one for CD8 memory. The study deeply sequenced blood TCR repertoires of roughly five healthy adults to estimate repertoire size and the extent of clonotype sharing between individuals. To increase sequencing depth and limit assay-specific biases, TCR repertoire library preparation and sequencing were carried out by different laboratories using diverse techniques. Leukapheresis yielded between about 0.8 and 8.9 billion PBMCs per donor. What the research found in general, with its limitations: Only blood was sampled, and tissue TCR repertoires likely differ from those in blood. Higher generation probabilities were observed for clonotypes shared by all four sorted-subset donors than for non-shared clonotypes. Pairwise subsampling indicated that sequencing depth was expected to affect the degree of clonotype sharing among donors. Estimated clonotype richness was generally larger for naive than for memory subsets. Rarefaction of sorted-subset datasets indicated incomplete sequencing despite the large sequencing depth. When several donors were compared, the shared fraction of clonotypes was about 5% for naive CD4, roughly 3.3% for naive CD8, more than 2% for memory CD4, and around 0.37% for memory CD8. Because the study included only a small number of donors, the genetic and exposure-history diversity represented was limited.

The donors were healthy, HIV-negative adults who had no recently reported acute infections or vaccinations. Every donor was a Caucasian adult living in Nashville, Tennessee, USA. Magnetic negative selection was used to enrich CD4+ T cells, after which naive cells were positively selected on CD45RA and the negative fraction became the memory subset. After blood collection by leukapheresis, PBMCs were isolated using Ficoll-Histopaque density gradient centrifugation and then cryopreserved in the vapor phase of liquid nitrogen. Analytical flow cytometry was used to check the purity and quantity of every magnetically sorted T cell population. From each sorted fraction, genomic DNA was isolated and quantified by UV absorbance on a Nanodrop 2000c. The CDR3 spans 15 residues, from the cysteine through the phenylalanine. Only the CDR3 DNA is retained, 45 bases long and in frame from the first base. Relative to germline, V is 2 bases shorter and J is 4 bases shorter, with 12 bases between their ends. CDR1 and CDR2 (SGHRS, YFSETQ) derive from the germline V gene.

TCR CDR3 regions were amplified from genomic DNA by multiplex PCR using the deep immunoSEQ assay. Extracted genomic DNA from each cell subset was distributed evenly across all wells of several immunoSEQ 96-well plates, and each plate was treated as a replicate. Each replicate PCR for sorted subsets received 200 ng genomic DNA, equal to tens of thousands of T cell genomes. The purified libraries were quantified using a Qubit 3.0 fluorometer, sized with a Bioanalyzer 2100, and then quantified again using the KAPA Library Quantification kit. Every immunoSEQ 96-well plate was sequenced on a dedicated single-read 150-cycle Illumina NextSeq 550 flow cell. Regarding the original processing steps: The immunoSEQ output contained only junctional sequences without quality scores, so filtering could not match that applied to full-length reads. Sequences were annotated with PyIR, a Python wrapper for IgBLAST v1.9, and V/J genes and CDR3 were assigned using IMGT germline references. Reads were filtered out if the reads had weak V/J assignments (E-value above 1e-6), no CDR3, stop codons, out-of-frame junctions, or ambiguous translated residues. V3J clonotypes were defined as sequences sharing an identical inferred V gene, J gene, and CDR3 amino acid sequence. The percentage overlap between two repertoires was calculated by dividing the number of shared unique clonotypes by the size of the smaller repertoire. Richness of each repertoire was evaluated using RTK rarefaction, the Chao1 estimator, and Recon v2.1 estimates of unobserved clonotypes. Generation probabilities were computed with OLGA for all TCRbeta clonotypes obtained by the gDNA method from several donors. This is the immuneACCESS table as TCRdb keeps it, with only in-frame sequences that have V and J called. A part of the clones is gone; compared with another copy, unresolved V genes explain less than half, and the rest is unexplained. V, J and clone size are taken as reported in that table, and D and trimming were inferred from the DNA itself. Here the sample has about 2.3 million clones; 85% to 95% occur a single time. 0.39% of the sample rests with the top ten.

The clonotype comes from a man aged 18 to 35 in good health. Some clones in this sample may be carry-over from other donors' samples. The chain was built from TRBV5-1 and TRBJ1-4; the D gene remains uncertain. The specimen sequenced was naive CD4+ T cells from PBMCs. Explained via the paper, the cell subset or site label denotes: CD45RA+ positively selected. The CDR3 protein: CASSFAGTLNEKLFF. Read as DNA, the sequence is TGCGCCAGCAGCTTCGCCGGCACACTTAATGAAAAACTGTTTTTT.